The subject of this entry is one T cell receptor (beta chain). Its antigen is not yet known. No per-base quality is available; no much larger clone lies one base away. This record comes from a study of blood T cell repertoires in COVID-19 (dated by TCRdb to about 2020). Notes on the research overall: Samples from collaborators originated in the United States, Italy and Spain and spanned both the acute and convalescent phases of COVID-19. The repertoires were made available in a free public database intended to serve as a resource for research on the immune response to SARS-CoV-2. The samples were drawn from two sources: the first 160 participants of the ongoing ImmuneRACE study, and fewer than 1,500 subjects contributed by 6 global collaborators. The material from the prospective study consisted of cDNA or gDNA derived from T cells, B-cell-depleted T cells, or PBMCs. HLA class I and class II types, where available, came from metadata supplied by the sample provider rather than from assay-based typing. A de-identified subject ID, COVID-19 status, age in years and sex were almost always included in the sample metadata. The dataset comprised deeply sampled blood TCRbeta repertoires from subjects exposed to, actively infected with, or recovered from COVID-19.

Overall results and qualifications from the work: Clinical and demographic metadata were provided uncurated, with the amount varying by source and participant.

Enrolling through a virtual design, the prospective study's participants ranged in age from roughly 18 to 89 years and lived across roughly 23 United States geographic areas. Cohort assignment in the prospective study relied on participant-reported clinical history from a screening survey and a study questionnaire. Each participant in the prospective study had whole blood, serum and a nasopharyngeal or oropharyngeal swab collected by mobile phlebotomists. Prospective study participants could optionally give additional blood draws and questionnaires over an approximately two-month period. Blood samples from the prospective study were shipped frozen or at room temperature prior to DNA extraction. TCRbeta CDR3 regions were amplified from genomic DNA by means of the immunoSEQ Assay, a bias-controlled multiplex PCR. As for the original processing: Nucleated cell counts per sample were estimated from amplification of reference gene primers within the assay. To quantify the absolute abundance of each unique TCRbeta CDR3 rearrangement, sequence reads were collapsed and filtered. For each sample, productive Simpson clonality was calculated as the square root of Simpson's diversity index over productive rearrangements. TCRdb obtained this table from immuneACCESS and retained in-frame rearrangements with V and J assigned. These tables miss some clones; where compared with another copy, unresolved V genes account for less than half of the shortfall, and the remainder is unexplained. Clonal size and the V and J genes are those of that table, whereas D and trimming came from the DNA. The table for this sample lists 260,000 or so clones; roughly 88% of them were counted only once. Roughly 1.2% of the sample belongs to the ten largest clones.

CDR1 and CDR2 (MNHEY, SVGAGI) derive from the germline V gene. V loses 6 bases, J loses 7 bases, and the germline ends lie 16 bases apart. From the cysteine through the phenylalanine, the CDR3 covers 15 amino acids. CDR3 DNA is the only sequence kept; it has 45 bases, read in frame from the first base. Source material: PBMCs or T cells enriched from blood (not recorded which). The receptor was derived from a woman between 40 and 50 years old with acute COVID-19. Recombination linked TRBV6-5 to TRBJ1-6; a tentative D match to TRBD1 spans 5 bases. This receptor carries the CDR3 CASRRGWAENSPLHF. The bases are TGTGCCAGCAGGCGGGGGTGGGCGGAGAATTCACCCCTCCACTTT.